Described below is a single T cell receptor beta chain sequence and its context. The sample comes from a study of blood T cells in healthy people across ages. The V gene's germline CDR1 is MNHNS and CDR2 SASEGT. The CDR3 loop spans 14 amino acids. V lost 1 base to trimming and J lost 9 bases, with 13 bases between them. Using a J-beta primer mix together with a sample-barcoded 5' primer, a second PCR was run for roughly 7 to 11 cycles. Via MiXCR, TCRdb re-called the 5' RACE reads, giving one row per CDR3 protein. The sample includes 750,000 to 950,000 distinct CDR3 sequences, roughly 28% of them seen just once. The sample was also reused in another study, on T cells of mothers and their children. Turning to that study: Thymic selection molds TCR recombination products alike in related and unrelated pairs. Relative to unrelated pairs, biologically related mother-child dyads exhibited marginally greater, non-significant overlap.

This clonotype was obtained from a woman aged 40 to 50 in good health. The rearrangement uses TRBV6-1 and TRBJ1-5, with D unclear. The sample consisted of blood. The CDR3 here is CASSEENKATPQHF. The CDR3 region has the DNA TGTGCCAGCAGTGAAGAGAACAAAGCGACGCCCCAGCATTTT.